This TCR beta chain came from a study of T cell repertoires in cytomegalovirus infection. Study as a whole: CMV infection plus the matching HLA type was flagged by public TCR beta signatures. Findings of the study overall: HLA-C-restricted CMV-specific TCR beta clonotypes prevailed in the ex vivo response. Carriers of CMV plus the relevant HLA were identified by cumulative public TCR beta family frequency.

A word on this clonotype: Antigen: not known. Possible read error: a much larger clone is one base away.

CDR3 length equals 12 residues. The germline V gene encodes CDR1 SGHNT and CDR2 YYREEE (reference sequence). With 6 bases removed from V and 8 bases from J, the gap between germline ends came to 13 bases. TCRdb processed the reads anew with MiXCR; each CDR3 protein has one entry. This repertoire shows 100,000 to 150,000 distinct CDR3 sequences, approximately 9.2% found once; its top ten account for 10%. Sequencing was done on a sample of PBMCs. The sequence was obtained from a human donor in good health (CMV status not recorded). Some clones in this sample may be carry-over from other donors' samples. The chain recombines TRBV5-4 with TRBJ2-3; D not certain. The CDR3 DNA reads TGTGCCAGCAACCCTGAGACAAGTACGCAGTATTTT. Translation: CASNPETSTQYF.